The 28 T cell receptor beta chains below come from one sample, sequenced in a study of T cells in Graves' hyperthyroidism and ophthalmopathy. Amplified TCR beta CDR3 regions derived from RNA transcripts. The HTBI primer set served for first-round RT-PCR of the TCR CDR3. TCRdb re-derived calls from the multiplex PCR reads in MiXCR, one entry per CDR3 protein. This sample has approximately 590,000 distinct CDR3 sequences, with 15% to 17% found just once. Sequencing was done on a sample of blood. The receptors originated from a woman under 40 with Graves' hyperthyroidism.

This clonotype was detected only a few times. The chain employs TRBV5-6 and TRBJ2-1; the match to TRBD2 covers 9 bases. CDR3 size: 16 residues. V was clipped by 6 bases and J by 2 bases; unmatched bases: 9. Per the germline V gene, CDR1 is SGHDT and CDR2 is YYEEEE. The CDR3 sequence: CASTSLGTSTYNEQFF. In DNA form, the CDR3 reads TGTGCCAGCACCTCTTTGGGGACTAGCACCTACAATGAGCAGTTCTTC.

The chain uses TRBV4-1 and TRBJ2-1, with D hard to call. V lost 1 base and J 6 bases, leaving 7 bases between the germline ends. Germline V gene lookup returns CDR1 MGHRA and CDR2 YSYEKL. The length of the CDR3 is 13 residues. As DNA, the CDR3 is TGCGCCAGCAGCCAAGCCTCATTCAATGAGCAGTTCTTC. Its protein product is CASSQASFNEQFF.

Many counts were recorded for this clonotype. The J gene is TRBJ2-7, the V gene TRBV3-1; the D gene is possibly TRBD2 (6 bases). Germline-derived CDR1 and CDR2 are LGHDT and YNNKEL (reference sequence). Deletions cut 0 bases from V and 5 bases from J, with 17 bases between. The CDR3 runs to 16 residues. In DNA form, the CDR3 reads TGTGCCAGCAGCCAAGAAATTGGAGGGAGTTCCCACGAGCAGTACTTC. Its translation: CASSQEIGGSSHEQYF.

The chain joins TRBV27 to TRBJ2-2, with 13 positions matching TRBD2. V was clipped by 4 bases and J by 7 bases; unmatched bases: 12. Germline V gene lookup returns CDR1 MNHEY and CDR2 SMNVEV (reference sequence). The CDR3 sequence is 18 residues long. CDR3 amino acids: CASSSILAGGRVSGELFF. In DNA form, the CDR3 reads TGTGCCAGCAGTTCGATACTAGCGGGAGGGCGGGTGAGCGGGGAGCTGTTTTTT.

At least ten counts were recorded for this clonotype. The chain uses TRBV12-3 or TRBV12-4 and TRBJ1-1; the D gene is possibly TRBD1 (5 bases). CDR3 size: 14 residues. Trimming removed 3 bases at V and 1 base at J, with 9 bases between. The CDR3 region is CASSFKDKNTEAFF. CDR3 sequence (DNA): TGTGCCAGCAGTTTCAAGGACAAGAACACTGAAGCTTTCTTT.

In this sample, this clonotype turned up many times. The chain links TRBV30 to TRBJ2-3; 11 bases are shared with TRBD2. Germline CDR1 is GTSNPN and CDR2 is SVGIG (reference sequence). With 4 bases clipped from V and 6 bases from J, the junction kept 6 bases outside the gene matches. The CDR3 spans 14 residues. CDR3 amino acids: CAWTVGLAADTQYF. The CDR3 DNA is TGTGCCTGGACAGTGGGACTAGCGGCGGATACGCAGTATTTT.

The chain employs TRBV12-3 or TRBV12-4 and TRBJ2-2; 7 nucleotides match TRBD2. Trimming at V came to 10 bases and at J to 2 bases, leaving 7 bases not matched to a gene. The length of the CDR3 is 14 residues. Here the CDR3 DNA reads TGTGCCACGCAACGCGGGAGTAACACCGGGGAGCTGTTTTTT. This encodes CATQRGSNTGELFF.

Turning to this clonotype: A much larger clone differs from this one at a single base, so this may be a read error. This sequence joins TRBV24-1 and TRBJ2-1; no definite D call. V was shortened by 2 bases and J by 0 bases, with 10 bases between the two germline ends. This CDR3 is 16 amino acids long. Germline V gives CDR1 KGHDR, CDR2 SFDVKD. The DNA for the CDR3 is TGTGCCACCAGTGATTCCCGGCATAACTCCTACAATGAGCAGTTCTTC. It specifies CATSDSRHNSYNEQFF.

The rearrangement uses TRBV7-6 and TRBJ1-1; 7 nucleotides agree with TRBD1. CDR1 SGHVS and CDR2 FNYEAQ come from the germline V gene. This CDR3 region has 18 residues. Trimming removed 5 bases from V and 4 bases from J; junction bases left unmatched: 19. CDR3: CASSPLGRGGDRATEAFF. CDR3 in DNA: TGTGCCAGCAGCCCCCTGGGCAGGGGGGGAGACCGCGCCACTGAAGCTTTCTTT.

This clonotype occurred many times. J is TRBJ2-3 and V is TRBV7-3; TRBD2 matches at 7 bases. Per germline, CDR1 SGHTA and CDR2 FQGTGA. Unmatched junction bases numbered 8, after V lost 2 bases and J lost 6 bases. The CDR3 covers 15 residues. The DNA of the CDR3 is TGTGCCAGCAGCTTAGCTAGCGGACAAACGGATACGCAGTATTTT. It codes for CASSLASGQTDTQYF.

The table lists this clonotype with a few counts. V usage is TRBV9 and J usage is TRBJ1-2; maybe TRBD1 (6 bases). Germline V CDR1 and CDR2: SGDLS, YYNGEE. The ends were cut back, 0 bases at V and 3 bases at J, with 9 bases in the middle. The CDR3 has 14 amino acids. For the CDR3, the DNA is TGTGCCAGCAGCGTAGGAGGGGGGTACTATGGCTACACCTTC. Its translation is CASSVGGGYYGYTF.

This clonotype was detected ten times or more. J is TRBJ2-7 and V is TRBV6-1; 8 nucleotides align to TRBD1. J was trimmed by 3 bases and V by 6 bases; bases with no gene match: 4. Germline CDR1 MNHNS, CDR2 SASEGT. This CDR3 is 13 amino acids long. The CDR3 DNA is TGTGCCAGCAGCAGGGGGCAATACTACGAGCAGTACTTC. This translates into CASSRGQYYEQYF.

This clonotype came up many times. The chain links TRBV12-3 or TRBV12-4 to TRBJ1-1, with D unresolved. Deletions cut 3 bases from V and 7 bases from J, with 15 bases between. The CDR3 sequence is 14 residues long. CDR3 in amino acids: CASSLSSLTGEAFF. CDR3 DNA sequence: TGTGCCAGCAGTTTGAGCAGCCTAACCGGTGAAGCTTTCTTT.

This clonotype has more than one count but fewer than ten. V and J are TRBV6-2 or TRBV6-3 and TRBJ2-2, with TRBD2 matching 9 bases. Germline assignment: CDR1 MNHEY and CDR2 SVGEGT. The length of the CDR3 is 15 residues. J gave up 3 bases and V 7 bases, and 6 bases lay outside the gene matches. The CDR3 DNA sequence: TGTGCCAGCAAGGTTTTAGCGGGGGACACCGGGGAGCTGTTTTTT. It translates to CASKVLAGDTGELFF.

This clonotype was seen many times. This sequence joins TRBV2 and TRBJ2-5; D not resolved. CDR1 is SNHLY, CDR2 FYNNEI, per germline. Trimming pared 4 bases from V and 1 base from J, leaving 7 bases between. CDR3 length: 13 residues. The CDR3 loop reads CASSGQIQETQYF. In nucleotides, the CDR3 is TGTGCCAGCAGTGGCCAGATCCAAGAGACCCAGTACTTC. Together with reference TRBV2 and TRBJ2-5, the CDR3 gives the full variable domain: EPEVTQTPSHQVTQMGQEVILRCVPISNHLYFYWYRQILGQKVEFLVSFYNNEISEKSEIFDDQFSVERPDGSNFTLKIRSTKLEDSAMYFCASSGQIQETQYFGPGTRLLVL.

This clonotype has a handful of counts. This sequence joins TRBV9 and TRBJ2-3; 8 bases line up with TRBD2. The CDR3 is made up of 15 amino acids. Germline loops: CDR1 SGDLS, CDR2 YYNGEE. The V and J ends lost 5 bases and 3 bases, in that order; junction bases with no gene match: 8. CDR3 nucleotide sequence: TGTGCCAGCAGAGCCGGGACTAGTCGTACAGATACGCAGTATTTT. Translated: CASRAGTSRTDTQYF. The whole variable domain, remainder taken from reference TRBV9 and TRBJ2-3, is DSGVTQTPKHLITATGQRVTLRCSPRSGDLSVYWYQQSLDQGLQFLIQYYNGEERAKGNILERFSAQQFPDLHSELNLSSLELGDSALYFCASRAGTSRTDTQYFGPGTRLTVL.

This clonotype turned up a few times. One junction end does not reproduce the germline sequence, and a read error may be involved. The chain has TRBV2 and TRBJ2-3; 10 bases align to TRBD2. Germline V CDR1 and CDR2: SNHLY, FYNNEI. The CDR3 has 16 amino acids. The CDR3, as DNA: TGTGCCAGCAGTAAAGCGGGAGGGCTGGGCACAGATACGCAGTATTTT. Amino acid sequence: CASSKAGGLGTDTQYF.

With respect to this clonotype: This may be a read error, as it is one base from a much larger clone. The chain is built from TRBV4-1 and TRBJ1-2, with D perhaps matching TRBD1 (6 bases). This CDR3 is 15 amino acids long. From germline, CDR1 is MGHRA and CDR2 YSYEKL. CDR3: CASSQEPRGAQGCTF. In DNA form, the CDR3 reads TGCGCCAGCAGCCAAGAACCGAGGGGGGCGCAGGGCTGCACCTTC.

This clonotype has ten or more counts. The rearrangement joins TRBV24-1 to TRBJ2-5; TRBD2 is a possible D gene (6 bases). V was shortened by 2 bases and J by 5 bases, with 11 bases between the two germline ends. The V gene's germline CDR1 is KGHDR and CDR2 SFDVKD. The CDR3 length is 14 residues. The DNA of the CDR3 is TGTGCCACCAGTGATTCCCGGGGGTTTGAGACCCAGTACTTC. Residues: CATSDSRGFETQYF.

This clonotype was counted between two and nine times. The rearrangement links TRBV27 to TRBJ2-1; 13 bases are a match to TRBD2. Germline V gives CDR1 MNHEY, CDR2 SMNVEV (reference sequence). The V and J ends lost 8 bases and 12 bases, in that order; junction bases with no gene match: 1. There are 11 residues in the CDR3. The CDR3 loop reads CASRLAGGQFF. Written as DNA, the CDR3 is TGTGCCAGCCGACTAGCGGGAGGGCAGTTCTTC.

This clonotype was detected many times. The rearrangement links TRBV12-3 or TRBV12-4 to TRBJ1-1; no definite D call. The CDR3 has 14 residues. V shed 6 bases and J shed 5 bases, with 16 bases lying between them. This CDR3 reads CASSLRAGETEAFF. The CDR3 coding sequence is TGTGCCAGCAGCTTAAGGGCGGGTGAGACTGAAGCTTTCTTT.

This clonotype has just a few counts. This chain links TRBV20-1 with TRBJ1-5, with 7 positions matching TRBD1. CDR1 and CDR2 (germline): DFQATT, SNEGSKA (reference sequence). CDR3 length: 13 residues. Trimming took 3 bases from V and 5 from J; bases not matched to a gene: 4. The CDR3 nucleotides read TGCAGTGCTAGGACAGGGCGGCATCAGCCCCAGCATTTT. Encoded protein: CSARTGRHQPQHF.

The rearrangement joins TRBV4-2 to TRBJ2-7; D possibly matches TRBD1 or TRBD2 (5 bases each). Germline V CDR1 and CDR2: LGHNA, YNFKEQ. V shed 0 bases and J shed 2 bases, with 14 bases lying between them. The CDR3 is 16 residues long. Written as DNA, the CDR3 is TGTGCCAGCAGCCAAGATCCGGCAGGGACCCCCTACGAGCAGTACTTC. This translates into CASSQDPAGTPYEQYF.

This clonotype was counted at least ten times. CDR3 in amino acids: CASSPGLAGFEQYF. Written as DNA, the CDR3 is TGTGCCAGCAGCCCGGGACTAGCGGGATTTGAGCAGTACTTC. This chain uses TRBV3-1 with TRBJ2-7; 13 nucleotides agree with TRBD2. The V segment lost 4 bases and the J segment 7 bases; nucleotides outside the gene matches: 4. The CDR3 extends over 14 amino acids. Germline V CDR1 and CDR2: LGHDT, YNNKEL (reference sequence).

This clonotype was detected ten times or more. The chain uses TRBV12-3 or TRBV12-4 and TRBJ2-5; D is unclear. Between the trimmed V and J ends, which lost 3 bases and 5 bases, there was a span of 16 bases. This CDR3 is 15 amino acids long. CDR3 residues: CASSLARSDGETQYF. The DNA for the CDR3 is TGTGCCAGCAGTTTGGCTAGGAGCGACGGGGAGACCCAGTACTTC.

This chain joins TRBV6-1 and TRBJ2-3; 9 nucleotides line up with TRBD1. Trimming removed 0 bases from V and 1 base from J; junction bases left unmatched: 8. Germline V gene lookup returns CDR1 MNHNS and CDR2 SASEGT. There are 18 residues in the CDR3. CDR3 protein: CASSEADGTGRGTDTQYF. CDR3 bases: TGTGCCAGCAGTGAAGCGGACGGGACAGGGCGTGGCACAGATACGCAGTATTTT.

This clonotype was counted only a few times. V gene TRBV25-1 combines with J gene TRBJ1-5; no clear D gene. Germline lookup yields CDR1 MGHDK and CDR2 SYGVNS. This CDR3 has 19 amino acids. Trimming removed 1 base at V and 2 bases at J, with 21 bases between. The DNA for the CDR3 is TGTGCCAGCAGTGAATTTGGAGTCCGCCGGGATGATGGCAATCAGCCCCAGCATTTT. Translated: CASSEFGVRRDDGNQPQHF. The full variable domain, in which reference TRBV25-1 and TRBJ1-5 provide the parts outside the CDR3, is EADIYQTPRYLVIGTGKKITLECSQTMGHDKMYWYQQDPGMELHLIHYSYGVNSTEKGDLSSESTVSRIRTEHFPLTLESARPSHTSQYLCASSEFGVRRDDGNQPQHFGDGTRLSIL.

This clonotype appeared many times. V usage is TRBV5-1 and J usage is TRBJ2-1, with 11 nucleotides matching TRBD2. Per germline, CDR1 SGHRS and CDR2 YFSETQ. V lost 1 base, J lost 9 bases, and 6 bases stayed unmatched. The CDR3 runs 15 residues. Written as DNA, the CDR3 is TGCGCCAGCAGCTTGACTAGCGGGAGTCAGGGTGAGCAGTTCTTC. Protein: CASSLTSGSQGEQFF.